In this sample, the clone carrying this TCR beta chain turned up a few times. The data derive from a study of blood T cell repertoires in COVID-19. Study context: Spain, Italy and the United States supplied samples that represented acute and convalescent COVID-19. The analysed material was cDNA or gDNA that came from T cells, B-cell-depleted T cells, or PBMCs.

The germline V and J ends were trimmed by 6 bases and 5 bases, with 16 bases remaining between them. The V gene's germline CDR1 is MNHEY and CDR2 SVGAGI. This CDR3 has 14 amino acids. Original processing methods: For nucleated cells, counts were estimated from reference gene primer amplification. Using immunoSEQ multiplex PCR, the repertoire was profiled, and TCRdb retains in-frame clones only, with some absent. From that table come the V and J calls and clone size; the DNA was used to work out D and trimming. The sample lists some 320,000 clones, around 85% occurring once. Sample: peripheral blood. This receptor was obtained from a human donor in a cohort sampled during active COVID-19. The V call is TRBV6-5, the J call TRBJ1-2; possible D gene TRBD1, 5 bases. The CDR3 reads CASRRGVDTYGYTF. CDR3 nucleotide sequence: TGTGCCAGCAGAAGGGGCGTTGATACGTATGGCTACACCTTC.